This section outlines one T cell receptor (delta chain) sequence together with its context. Antigen unknown. This entry belongs to a study of Vδ1+ human thymocytes. Sequences come from RNA converted to cDNA by reverse transcription. Pooled V-gene forward primers with one constant-region reverse primer generated the CDR3 amplicons by multiplex PCR. TCRdb re-called the multiplex PCR reads using CATT. The table has 50,000 to 60,000 delta-chain clones, about 15% seen once. Overall study results and limits: Unlike peripheral blood Vdelta1+ controls, thymic delta-chain sequences included about 20% Vdelta2 and few Vdelta3. Thymic TRG and TRD repertoires appeared highly polyclonal.

The V and J ends lost 4 bases and 1 base respectively, with 34 bases between them. Germline CDR1 TSWWSYY, CDR2 QGS. The CDR3 consists of 22 residues. Alphabeta T cells were depleted, then CD3+ Vdelta1+ Vdelta2- thymocytes were FACS-sorted. Sequencing used Vdelta1+ gamma-delta thymocytes from the thymus. The subset denotes: FACS-sorted CD3+ TCRalphabeta- TCRVdelta1+ TCRVdelta2- thymocytes. The chain has TRDV1 and TRDJ1; D may be TRDD1 or TRDD2 (5 bases each). The TCR originated in a girl under two years old who had congenital heart surgery. As DNA, the CDR3 is TGTGCTCTTGGGGGAAATGGGTCGTTGGGTCGGGCCTTCTTCTGTCCCACCGATAAACTCATCTTT. It is translated as CALGGNGSLGRAFFCPTDKLIF.